A selection of T cell receptor beta chains follows, all from one sample in a study of T cell responses to AZD1222 COVID-19 vaccine. Method: immunoSEQ multiplex PCR; TCRdb's copy keeps in-frame clones and lacks some. The sample shows some 69,000 clones, approximately 85% of them seen only once. The sequences come from peripheral blood, collected on day 0 of AZD1222 vaccination. These receptors were collected from an adult in good health. The CDR3 runs from the conserved cysteine through the conserved F or W. D genes are given only for firm matches. Size values are once, few and many counts, or a class for expanded clones, and some rows have none.

len: 15
v_gene: TRBV28
j_gene: TRBJ1-3
d_gene: .
abundance: .
CDR3nt: TGTGCCAGCAGTTTACCAACAGCCTCTGGAAACACCATATATTTT
CDR3aa: CASSLPTASGNTIYF

len: 14
v_gene: TRBV6-5
j_gene: TRBJ1-3
d_gene: .
abundance: .
CDR3nt: TGTGCCATCGACACGGCCCTCTCTGGAAACACCATATATTTT
CDR3aa: CAIDTALSGNTIYF

len: 17
v_gene: TRBV5-1
j_gene: TRBJ1-6
d_gene: .
abundance: .
CDR3nt: TGCGCCAGCAGCCCTATTTGGGAAGGGTCAATTAATTCACCCCTCCACTTT
CDR3aa: CASSPIWEGSINSPLHF

len: 15
v_gene: TRBV3-1/TRBV3-2
j_gene: TRBJ2-7
d_gene: TRBD2
abundance: .
CDR3nt: TGTGCCAGCAGCCGGGGACTAGCGGGGAACTACGAGCAGTACTTC
CDR3aa: CASSRGLAGNYEQYF

len: 16
v_gene: TRBV18
j_gene: TRBJ2-1
d_gene: TRBD2
abundance: .
CDR3nt: TGTGCCAGCTCACCGCTAAGCGGGGGGGCAACCGGTGAGCAGTTCTTC
CDR3aa: CASSPLSGGATGEQFF

len: 13
v_gene: TRBV30
j_gene: TRBJ1-5
d_gene: .
abundance: .
CDR3nt: TGTGCCTGGAGTGAAGGACCCAATCAGCCCCAGCATTTT
CDR3aa: CAWSEGPNQPQHF

len: 16
v_gene: TRBV7-2
j_gene: TRBJ1-4
d_gene: TRBD1
abundance: .
CDR3nt: TGTGCCAGCAGCAACAGGGGGCCGGGGAAGGTCGAAAAACTGTTTTTT
CDR3aa: CASSNRGPGKVEKLFF

len: 13
v_gene: TRBV19
j_gene: TRBJ2-2
d_gene: .
abundance: .
CDR3nt: TGTGCCAGTAGTGTGGGGGGCCCCGGGGAGCTGTTTTTT
CDR3aa: CASSVGGPGELFF

len: 14
v_gene: TRBV19
j_gene: TRBJ2-1
d_gene: .
abundance: .
CDR3nt: TGTGCCAGTAGTATTCGGGTAGTTCGGGATGAGCAGTTCTTC
CDR3aa: CASSIRVVRDEQFF

len: 16
v_gene: TRBV19
j_gene: TRBJ2-3
d_gene: TRBD1
abundance: .
CDR3nt: TGTGCCAGTAGTAAGTGGACAGGGGGCCCGGGAGATACGCAGTATTTT
CDR3aa: CASSKWTGGPGDTQYF

len: 17
v_gene: TRBV14
j_gene: TRBJ1-2
d_gene: TRBD1
abundance: few
CDR3nt: TGTGCCAGCAGCCAAGCGGTCGGGGGACAGCTTAACTATGGCTACACCTTC
CDR3aa: CASSQAVGGQLNYGYTF

len: 15
v_gene: TRBV6-5
j_gene: TRBJ1-6
d_gene: TRBD1
abundance: .
CDR3nt: TGTGCCAGCAGTTACGATTCCAGGGGGCGATCACCCCTCCACTTT
CDR3aa: CASSYDSRGRSPLHF

len: 15
v_gene: TRBV27
j_gene: TRBJ1-5
d_gene: .
abundance: once
CDR3nt: TGTGCCAGCAGCCCTGGGCAGGGAGGCAATCAGCCCCAGCATTTT
CDR3aa: CASSPGQGGNQPQHF

len: 12
v_gene: TRBV19
j_gene: TRBJ1-2
d_gene: .
abundance: .
CDR3nt: TGTGCCAGTAGTATGCAGGGAAGCGGCTACACCTTC
CDR3aa: CASSMQGSGYTF

len: 14
v_gene: TRBV9
j_gene: TRBJ2-3
d_gene: .
abundance: .
CDR3nt: TGTGCCAGCAGCGTAGCTGCAGGGACAGATACGCAGTATTTT
CDR3aa: CASSVAAGTDTQYF

len: 13
v_gene: TRBV6-2/TRBV6-3
j_gene: TRBJ1-2
d_gene: .
abundance: once
CDR3nt: TGTGCCAGCAGTAACCCCGACAGCTATGGCTACACCTTC
CDR3aa: CASSNPDSYGYTF

len: 16
v_gene: TRBV2
j_gene: TRBJ2-2
d_gene: .
abundance: .
CDR3nt: TGTGCCAGCAGGACGGGACAAGGGGGGACCGCCGGGGAGCTGTTTTTT
CDR3aa: CASRTGQGGTAGELFF

len: 13
v_gene: TRBV6-5
j_gene: TRBJ2-3
d_gene: .
abundance: .
CDR3nt: TGTGCCAGCAGTTACTCAGATTTGGGGACGCAGTATTTT
CDR3aa: CASSYSDLGTQYF

len: 14
v_gene: TRBV19
j_gene: TRBJ1-5
d_gene: TRBD1
abundance: .
CDR3nt: TGTGCCAGTAGTACCCAACAGGGGACTCAGCCCCAGCATTTT
CDR3aa: CASSTQQGTQPQHF

len: 12
v_gene: TRBV7-2
j_gene: TRBJ1-5
d_gene: .
abundance: .
CDR3nt: TGTGCCAGCAGTTTAGGGGGGTTACCCCAGCATTTT
CDR3aa: CASSLGGLPQHF

len: 16
v_gene: TRBV9
j_gene: TRBJ1-1
d_gene: TRBD1
abundance: .
CDR3nt: TGTGCCAGCAGCGTAGGGGCAGGGGGCGTAGGCACTGAAGCTTTCTTT
CDR3aa: CASSVGAGGVGTEAFF

len: 13
v_gene: TRBV18
j_gene: TRBJ2-7
d_gene: TRBD1
abundance: .
CDR3nt: TGTGCCAGCTCACGGGGACAGGGGGCCGAGCAGTACTTC
CDR3aa: CASSRGQGAEQYF

len: 11
v_gene: TRBV6-5
j_gene: TRBJ1-1
d_gene: TRBD1
abundance: .
CDR3nt: TGTGCCACCAGGGGGGGGACTGAAGCTTTCTTT
CDR3aa: CATRGGTEAFF

len: 13
v_gene: TRBV28
j_gene: TRBJ1-2
d_gene: .
abundance: .
CDR3nt: TGTGCCAGCAAGACCCCCACCATTTATGGCTACACCTTC
CDR3aa: CASKTPTIYGYTF

len: 15
v_gene: TRBV30
j_gene: TRBJ2-7
d_gene: .
abundance: .
CDR3nt: TGTGCCTGGAGTGTACGGCAGGGGCTTACACCCGAGCAGTACTTC
CDR3aa: CAWSVRQGLTPEQYF

len: 14
v_gene: TRBV6-4
j_gene: TRBJ1-2
d_gene: .
abundance: .
CDR3nt: TGTGCCAGCAGTGACGGGGCAGCTAACTATGGCTACACCTTC
CDR3aa: CASSDGAANYGYTF

len: 15
v_gene: TRBV3-1/TRBV3-2
j_gene: TRBJ2-2
d_gene: TRBD1
abundance: .
CDR3nt: TGTGCCAGCAGCGCAGGACAGGGTGGGACCGGGGAGCTGTTTTTT
CDR3aa: CASSAGQGGTGELFF

len: 14
v_gene: TRBV19
j_gene: TRBJ1-5
d_gene: .
abundance: .
CDR3nt: TGTGCCAGTAGCAGGACTCAGGGGAATCAGCCCCAGCATTTT
CDR3aa: CASSRTQGNQPQHF

len: 14
v_gene: TRBV6-5
j_gene: TRBJ2-7
d_gene: .
abundance: .
CDR3nt: TGTGCCAGCAGTTACGGGGGAAATGGGCTCGAGCAGTACTTC
CDR3aa: CASSYGGNGLEQYF

len: 12
v_gene: TRBV11-3
j_gene: TRBJ1-1
d_gene: .
abundance: once
CDR3nt: TGTGCCAGCAGCTTAGCCCAGGGGCTGGCTTTCTTT
CDR3aa: CASSLAQGLAFF

len: 13
v_gene: TRBV28
j_gene: TRBJ2-7
d_gene: TRBD1
abundance: .
CDR3nt: TGTGCCAGCAGACCCGTGGACAGGTACGAGCAGTACTTC
CDR3aa: CASRPVDRYEQYF

len: 13
v_gene: TRBV12-3/TRBV12-4
j_gene: TRBJ2-7
d_gene: .
abundance: .
CDR3nt: TGTGCCAGCAGTCCAACAGCCTCCTACGAGCAGTACTTC
CDR3aa: CASSPTASYEQYF

len: 15
v_gene: TRBV5-6
j_gene: TRBJ2-7
d_gene: .
abundance: few
CDR3nt: TGTGCCAGCAGCTTGGTCTCAGGGGATTTCTACGAGCAGTACTTC
CDR3aa: CASSLVSGDFYEQYF

len: 17
v_gene: TRBV27
j_gene: TRBJ2-6
d_gene: .
abundance: .
CDR3nt: TGTGCCAGCAGTTTATTCGGTCTGGGGCCTGGGGCCAACGTCCTGACTTTC
CDR3aa: CASSLFGLGPGANVLTF

len: 11
v_gene: TRBV28
j_gene: TRBJ2-7
d_gene: .
abundance: few
CDR3nt: TGTGCCAGCAGTTCCTTCTACGAGCAGTACTTC
CDR3aa: CASSSFYEQYF

len: 14
v_gene: TRBV5-1
j_gene: TRBJ1-1
d_gene: .
abundance: .
CDR3nt: TGCGCCAGCAGCTTGGAAAGGACCAACACTGAAGCTTTCTTT
CDR3aa: CASSLERTNTEAFF

len: 13
v_gene: TRBV5-4
j_gene: TRBJ2-2
d_gene: TRBD1
abundance: .
CDR3nt: TGTGCCAGCAGCGGGACAGCCGAGGGGGAGCTGTTTTTT
CDR3aa: CASSGTAEGELFF

len: 13
v_gene: TRBV7-2
j_gene: TRBJ2-7
d_gene: .
abundance: .
CDR3nt: TGTGCCAGCAGCCCCGATGGATACTACGAGCAGTACTTC
CDR3aa: CASSPDGYYEQYF

len: 13
v_gene: TRBV5-4
j_gene: TRBJ1-2
d_gene: .
abundance: .
CDR3nt: TGTGCCAGCAGCACTACGACAGGAGGTGGCTACACCTTC
CDR3aa: CASSTTTGGGYTF

len: 17
v_gene: TRBV9
j_gene: TRBJ2-4
d_gene: TRBD1
abundance: .
CDR3nt: TGTGCCAGCAGCCCCCGACAGGGGTGGGGAGCCAAAAACATTCAGTACTTC
CDR3aa: CASSPRQGWGAKNIQYF

len: 15
v_gene: TRBV14
j_gene: TRBJ1-1
d_gene: .
abundance: .
CDR3nt: TGTGCCAGCAGCCTACAGGGTCTCTGGAACACTGAAGCTTTCTTT
CDR3aa: CASSLQGLWNTEAFF

len: 16
v_gene: TRBV3-1/TRBV3-2
j_gene: TRBJ2-7
d_gene: .
abundance: .
CDR3nt: TGTGCCAGCAGCCAAGAGCCGGAGCCATCCTCCTACGAGCAGTACTTC
CDR3aa: CASSQEPEPSSYEQYF

len: 18
v_gene: TRBV11-2
j_gene: TRBJ2-1
d_gene: TRBD2
abundance: few
CDR3nt: TGTGCCAGCAGCCTATATAGCGGGGGGGCCAGCACCTACAATGAGCAGTTCTTC
CDR3aa: CASSLYSGGASTYNEQFF

len: 12
v_gene: TRBV6-2/TRBV6-3
j_gene: TRBJ2-3
d_gene: .
abundance: once
CDR3nt: TGTGCCAGCAGTTACAGACCGGATACGCAGTATTTT
CDR3aa: CASSYRPDTQYF

len: 17
v_gene: TRBV15
j_gene: TRBJ1-2
d_gene: TRBD1
abundance: .
CDR3nt: TGTGCCACCAGCAGAGAGAGGGGGAAGGGGGCAGGCTATGGCTACACCTTC
CDR3aa: CATSRERGKGAGYGYTF

len: 16
v_gene: TRBV9
j_gene: TRBJ2-5
d_gene: .
abundance: .
CDR3nt: TGTGCCAGCAGCGCCCTCGTGCAGGGGTTGACGGAGACCCAGTACTTC
CDR3aa: CASSALVQGLTETQYF

len: 17
v_gene: TRBV19
j_gene: TRBJ1-4
d_gene: .
abundance: .
CDR3nt: TGTGCCAGTACCCCATACCACCCCGGGACTAAAAATGAAAAACTGTTTTTT
CDR3aa: CASTPYHPGTKNEKLFF

len: 15
v_gene: TRBV7-8
j_gene: TRBJ1-1
d_gene: .
abundance: .
CDR3nt: TGTGCCAGCAGCCCCATCAGGGGCATGAACACTGAAGCTTTCTTT
CDR3aa: CASSPIRGMNTEAFF

len: 15
v_gene: TRBV15
j_gene: TRBJ2-7
d_gene: .
abundance: .
CDR3nt: TGTGCCACCAGCAGAGAGGGGACACTGCCCTACGAGCAGTACTTC
CDR3aa: CATSREGTLPYEQYF

len: 17
v_gene: TRBV15
j_gene: TRBJ1-4
d_gene: .
abundance: .
CDR3nt: TGTGCCACCAGCAGAGATAAAGGGGGGGGCACTAATGAAAAACTGTTTTTT
CDR3aa: CATSRDKGGGTNEKLFF

len: 17
v_gene: TRBV28
j_gene: TRBJ2-7
d_gene: .
abundance: .
CDR3nt: TGTGCCAGCAGTTATCGGGTAACAGGGAATGGTCCCTACGAGCAGTACTTC
CDR3aa: CASSYRVTGNGPYEQYF

len: 13
v_gene: TRBV28
j_gene: TRBJ1-5
d_gene: .
abundance: .
CDR3nt: TGTGCCAGCAGTTTACCGACTCCTGGGCCCCAGCATTTT
CDR3aa: CASSLPTPGPQHF

len: 16
v_gene: TRBV19
j_gene: TRBJ1-1
d_gene: TRBD1
abundance: once
CDR3nt: TGTGCCAGTAGTATCCCTCCGACAGGGTTGGGCACTGAAGCTTTCTTT
CDR3aa: CASSIPPTGLGTEAFF

len: 14
v_gene: TRBV6-1
j_gene: TRBJ1-3
d_gene: .
abundance: .
CDR3nt: TGTGCCAGCAGAGAAGCGGGGGGTGGAAACACCATATATTTT
CDR3aa: CASREAGGGNTIYF

len: 14
v_gene: TRBV3-1/TRBV3-2
j_gene: TRBJ1-3
d_gene: TRBD1
abundance: .
CDR3nt: TGTGCCAGCCATACGACAGGGGGATTTAACACCATATATTTT
CDR3aa: CASHTTGGFNTIYF